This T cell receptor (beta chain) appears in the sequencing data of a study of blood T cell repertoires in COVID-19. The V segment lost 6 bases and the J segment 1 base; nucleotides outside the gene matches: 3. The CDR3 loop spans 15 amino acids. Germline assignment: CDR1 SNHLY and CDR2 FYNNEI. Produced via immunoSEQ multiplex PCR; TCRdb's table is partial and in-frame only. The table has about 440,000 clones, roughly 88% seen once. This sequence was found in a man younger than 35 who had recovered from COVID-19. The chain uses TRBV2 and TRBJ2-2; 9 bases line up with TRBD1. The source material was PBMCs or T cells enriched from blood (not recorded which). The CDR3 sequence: CASRSDRGNTGELFF. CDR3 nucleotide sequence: TGTGCCAGCAGATCGGACAGGGGGAACACCGGGGAGCTGTTTTTT.